Below, 8 T cell receptor beta chains from the same sample are listed, as sequenced in a study of blood T cell repertoires in COVID-19. Repertoires were generated with immunoSEQ multiplex PCR, while TCRdb's copy carries only in-frame clones and drops some. The sample contains tens of thousands of clones, approximately 94% of which appear only once. Sequenced: peripheral blood. Source of these receptors: a man aged 65 to 79 with active COVID-19.

V gene TRBV11-2 combines with J gene TRBJ2-7, with D maybe TRBD1 (7 bases). This CDR3 spans 14 amino acids. V was trimmed by 5 bases and J by 1 base, leaving 12 bases between them. The germline gives CDR1 SGHAT, CDR2 FQNNGV. This CDR3 is CASSPAGGSYEQYV. DNA of the CDR3: TGTGCCAGCAGCCCCGCAGGGGGGTCCTACGAGCAGTACGTC.

The gene calls are TRBV18 and TRBJ1-5; possible D gene TRBD1, 5 bases. The CDR3 sequence is 14 residues long. In germline, CDR1 is KGHSH, CDR2 LQKENI. The V gene lost 3 bases and the J gene lost 7 bases, with 13 bases spanning the gap. In nucleotides, the CDR3 is TGTGCCAGCTCACCCCAGGGTGGAGTGCAGCCCCAGCATTTT. This sequence encodes CASSPQGGVQPQHF.

The V gene is TRBV5-1, the J gene TRBJ2-3, with D perhaps TRBD1 (7 bases). The V end lost 5 bases, the J end lost 0 bases, and 13 bases lay between the germline ends. CDR1 is SGHRS, CDR2 YFSETQ, per germline. There are 15 residues in the CDR3. The CDR3 loop reads CASRVRGDSTDTQYF. CDR3 in DNA: TGCGCCAGCAGGGTCAGGGGGGATAGCACAGATACGCAGTATTTT.

This chain links TRBV10-3 with TRBJ2-7; D not resolved. CDR1 ENHRY and CDR2 SYGVKD come from the germline V gene. V was cut by 3 bases and J by 1 base, with 13 bases left in between. The CDR3 extends over 15 amino acids. CDR3 nucleotide sequence: TGTGCCATCAGTGATCTAGGCAAAACGTCCTACGAGCAGTACTTC. This gives the protein CAISDLGKTSYEQYF.

The chain recombines TRBV2 with TRBJ1-3, with TRBD1 as a possible D gene (5 bases). Germline lookup yields CDR1 SNHLY and CDR2 FYNNEI. There are 12 residues in the CDR3. Trimming took off 6 bases at V and 8 bases at J, with 11 bases between the two ends. This CDR3 is CASRNLRDTIYF. The CDR3 DNA sequence: TGTGCCAGCAGGAACCTCAGGGACACCATATATTTT.

This chain links TRBV7-6 with TRBJ1-1, with 7 bases that match TRBD1. Germline assignment: CDR1 SGHVS and CDR2 FNYEAQ. The CDR3 is made up of 14 amino acids. The J segment lost 5 bases and the V segment lost 5 bases, leaving 8 bases of the junction unmatched. The CDR3 reads CASSQTGSGTEAFF. The DNA for the CDR3 is TGTGCCAGCAGCCAGACAGGGAGTGGGACTGAAGCTTTCTTT.

The table lists this clone with a count of one. J is TRBJ1-1 and V is TRBV29-1, with 9 bases that match TRBD1. J was trimmed by 4 bases and V by 0 bases; bases with no gene match: 12. Germline V gene sequence: CDR1 SQVTM, CDR2 ANQGSEA. The CDR3 has 17 residues. CDR3 sequence reads: CSVEDRGTGRWGTEAFF. CDR3 sequence (DNA): TGCAGCGTTGAAGATCGCGGGACAGGGCGTTGGGGCACTGAAGCTTTCTTT. Complete variable domain (other parts from reference TRBV29-1 and TRBJ1-1): SAVISQKPSRDICQRGTSLTIQCQVDSQVTMMFWYRQQPGQSLTLIATANQGSEATYESGFVIDKFPISRPNLTFSTLTVSNMSPEDSSIYLCSVEDRGTGRWGTEAFFGQGTRLTVV.

This sequence joins TRBV5-6 and TRBJ2-7, with TRBD1 identical over 8 bases. With 3 bases clipped from V and 2 bases from J, the junction kept 4 bases outside the gene matches. The CDR3 extends over 14 amino acids. The germline V gene encodes CDR1 SGHDT and CDR2 YYEEEE. The CDR3 region is CASSSGQATYEQYF. CDR3 sequence (DNA): TGTGCCAGCAGCTCGGGACAGGCTACCTACGAGCAGTACTTC. Based on the CDR3 plus reference TRBV5-6 and TRBJ2-7, the full variable domain is DAGVTQSPTHLIKTRGQQVTLRCSPKSGHDTVSWYQQALGQGPQFIFQYYEEEERQRGNFPDRFSGHQFPNYSSELNVNALLLGDSALYLCASSSGQATYEQYFGPGTRLTVT.